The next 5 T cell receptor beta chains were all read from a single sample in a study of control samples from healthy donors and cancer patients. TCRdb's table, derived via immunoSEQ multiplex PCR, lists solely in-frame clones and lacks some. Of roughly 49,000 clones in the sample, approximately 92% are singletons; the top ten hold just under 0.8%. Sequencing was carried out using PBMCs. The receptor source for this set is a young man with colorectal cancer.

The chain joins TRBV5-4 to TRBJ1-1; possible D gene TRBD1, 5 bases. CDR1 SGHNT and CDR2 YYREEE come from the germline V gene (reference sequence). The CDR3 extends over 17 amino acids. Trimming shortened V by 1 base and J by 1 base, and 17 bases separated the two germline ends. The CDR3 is CASSLRFPGSWNTEAFF. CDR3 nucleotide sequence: TGTGCCAGCAGCTTGAGGTTTCCAGGGTCCTGGAACACTGAAGCTTTCTTT.

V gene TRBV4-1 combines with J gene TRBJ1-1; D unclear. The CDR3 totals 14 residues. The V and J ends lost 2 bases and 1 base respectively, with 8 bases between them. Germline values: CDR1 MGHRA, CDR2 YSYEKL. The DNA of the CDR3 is TGCGCCAGCAGCCAATTTTCCGGGAACACTGAAGCTTTCTTT. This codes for CASSQFSGNTEAFF.

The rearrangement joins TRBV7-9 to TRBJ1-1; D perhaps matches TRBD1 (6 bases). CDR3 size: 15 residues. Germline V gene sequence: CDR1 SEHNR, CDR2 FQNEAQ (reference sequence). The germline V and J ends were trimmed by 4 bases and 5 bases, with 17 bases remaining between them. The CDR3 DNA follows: TGTGCCAGCAGCTCGAACAGGGCGCCAGGGACTGAAGCTTTCTTT. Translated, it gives CASSSNRAPGTEAFF.

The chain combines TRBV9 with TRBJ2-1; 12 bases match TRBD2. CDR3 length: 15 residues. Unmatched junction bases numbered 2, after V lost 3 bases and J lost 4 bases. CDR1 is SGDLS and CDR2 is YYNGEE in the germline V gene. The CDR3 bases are TGTGCCAGCAGCGCGCTAGCGGGGGGGTACAATGAGCAGTTCTTC. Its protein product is CASSALAGGYNEQFF. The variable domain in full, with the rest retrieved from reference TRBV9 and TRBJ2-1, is DSGVTQTPKHLITATGQRVTLRCSPRSGDLSVYWYQQSLDQGLQFLIQYYNGEERAKGNILERFSAQQFPDLHSELNLSSLELGDSALYFCASSALAGGYNEQFFGPGTRLTVL.

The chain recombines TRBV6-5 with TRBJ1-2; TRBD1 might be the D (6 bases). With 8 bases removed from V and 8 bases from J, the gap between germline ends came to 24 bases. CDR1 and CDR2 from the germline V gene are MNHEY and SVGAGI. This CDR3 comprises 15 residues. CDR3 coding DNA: TGTGCCAGCTTACCCTCAGGGGTTGGGAAGAGGGGCTACACCTTC. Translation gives CASLPSGVGKRGYTF.